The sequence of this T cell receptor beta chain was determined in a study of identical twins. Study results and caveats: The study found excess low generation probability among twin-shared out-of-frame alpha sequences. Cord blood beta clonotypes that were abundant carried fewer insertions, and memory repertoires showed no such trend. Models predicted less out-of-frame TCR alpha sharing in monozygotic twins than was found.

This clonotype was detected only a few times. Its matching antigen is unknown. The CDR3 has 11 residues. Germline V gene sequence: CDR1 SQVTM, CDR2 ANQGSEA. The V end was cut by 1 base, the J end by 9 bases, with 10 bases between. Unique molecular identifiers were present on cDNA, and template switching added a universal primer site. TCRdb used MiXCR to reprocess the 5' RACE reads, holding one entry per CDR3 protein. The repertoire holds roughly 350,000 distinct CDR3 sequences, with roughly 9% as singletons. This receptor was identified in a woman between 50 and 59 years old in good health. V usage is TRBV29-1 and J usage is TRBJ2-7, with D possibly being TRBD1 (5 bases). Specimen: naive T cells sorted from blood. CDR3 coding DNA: TGCAGCGTTGAAGGGGGCCGAGGGCAGTACTTC. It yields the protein CSVEGGRGQYF.